The clone carrying this T cell receptor (beta chain) was counted at least ten times. Its antigen remains unknown. The definition of stable Graves' hyperthyroidism was no ophthalmopathy progression within 18 months. Exclusion followed for patients with uncontrolled infection, other autoimmune disease, pregnancy or lactation. Orbital computed tomography, thyroid ultrasound, serum thyroxine and TRAb, and clinical symptoms together informed the diagnoses. Amplified regions were TCR beta CDR3 sequences from RNA transcripts. In the first-round RT-PCR of the TCR CDR3, the HTBI primer set was used. MiXCR, applied by TCRdb to the multiplex PCR reads, yields one record per CDR3 protein. The sample consists of a few hundred thousand distinct CDR3 sequences, around 46% of them appearing once. This sample is drawn from a study of T cells in Graves' hyperthyroidism and ophthalmopathy. Study-level findings and limits: Researchers found most expanded thyroid clonotypes above 0.001 in blood as well.

What was sequenced was peripheral blood or thyroid tissue (not recorded which). The source of this sequence is a woman aged 18-29 years with Graves' hyperthyroidism.

CDR3: CASTVLARGAETQYF. In DNA form, the CDR3 reads TGTGCCAGCACCGTTCTAGCGAGGGGGGCAGAGACCCAGTACTTC. J is TRBJ2-5 and V is TRBV5-4; TRBD1 or TRBD2 may be the D gene (6 bases each). This CDR3 comprises 15 residues. CDR1 and CDR2 (germline): SGHNT, YYREEE (reference sequence). The V and J ends lost 6 bases and 4 bases respectively, with 19 bases between them.